Shown below are 23 T cell receptor beta chains from a single sample sequenced in a study of blood T cells in healthy people across ages. Sample-barcoded 5' priming and a J-beta primer mix drove a second PCR of 7 to 11 cycles. TCRdb ran MiXCR on the 5' RACE reads and lists one entry per CDR3 protein. The sample shows 650,000 or so distinct CDR3 sequences, over 40% of them seen only once. Material: blood. These TCRs come from an elderly woman in good health.

This clonotype was found many times. This chain links TRBV3-1 with TRBJ1-2, with D perhaps TRBD1 (5 bases). V lost 0 bases, J lost 4 bases, and 9 bases lay in between. Per germline, CDR1 LGHDT and CDR2 YNNKEL (reference sequence). The CDR3 covers 14 residues. CDR3 DNA sequence: TGTGCCAGCAGCCAAGATTATACAGGCTATGGCTACACCTTC. This sequence encodes CASSQDYTGYGYTF.

To note about this clonotype: With a much larger clone just one base away, this may be a read error. The chain joins TRBV3-1 to TRBJ2-7; D may be TRBD2 (5 bases). The ends were cut back, 8 bases at V and 4 bases at J, with 9 bases in the middle. The CDR3 spans 11 residues. Germline V gene lookup returns CDR1 LGHDT and CDR2 YNNKEL (reference sequence). CDR3 sequence: CASEGRYEQYF. CDR3 coding DNA: TGTGCCAGCGAGGGCAGGTACGAGCAGTACTTC.

This clonotype was seen repeatedly, ten times or more. The V call is TRBV25-1, the J call TRBJ2-3; possible D gene TRBD2, 7 bases. This CDR3 is built from 16 residues. V lost 3 bases and J lost 1, with 14 bases in between. Germline V gene data show CDR1 as MGHDK and CDR2 as SYGVNS. The CDR3 sequence: CASSDPRGGGTDTQYF. CDR3 in DNA: TGTGCCAGCAGTGACCCAAGGGGGGGGGGCACAGATACGCAGTATTTT.

A word on this clonotype: A single base separates this from a much larger clone, so it may be a read error. This chain uses TRBV27 with TRBJ2-7, with a weak D call TRBD1 (6 bases). This CDR3 has 15 amino acids. The germline gives CDR1 MNHEY, CDR2 SMNVEV (reference sequence). Trimming left V 2 bases short and J 5 bases short, with 16 bases between. CDR3 residues: CASSLRRHRAHEQYF. The CDR3 nucleotides are TGTGCCAGCAGTTTACGTCGTCACAGGGCCCACGAGCAGTACTTC.

Turning to this clonotype: A read error may be the cause here, since a much bigger clone is one base away. V gene TRBV20-1 combines with J gene TRBJ2-1, with 7 bases identical to TRBD1. Germline V gives CDR1 DFQATT, CDR2 SNEGSKA (reference sequence). The CDR3 extends over 14 amino acids. The CDR3 bases are TGCGGGGATAAACAGGGGTTAATTTACAATGAGCAGTTCTTC. Amino acid sequence: CGDKQGLIYNEQFF.

This clonotype was found many times. This rearrangement joins TRBV7-2 to TRBJ2-1; TRBD2 matches at 7 bases. Germline trimming cut 2 bases from V and 5 bases from J; bases unmatched to any gene: 6. CDR3 length: 15 residues. Germline CDR1 is SGHTA and CDR2 is FQGNSA. The CDR3 here is CASSLTGTNHNEQFF. The DNA for the CDR3 is TGTGCCAGCAGCTTAACCGGGACTAACCACAATGAGCAGTTCTTC.

This rearrangement joins TRBV12-3 or TRBV12-4 to TRBJ1-3; 7 bases align to TRBD1. The CDR3 consists of 16 residues. The V gene end was trimmed by 4 bases and the J gene end by 3 bases; junction bases not matched to a gene: 9. CDR3 coding DNA: TGTGCCAGCAGTTCTACAGGGGAAGGGGTTGGAAACACCATATATTTT. Translated, it gives CASSSTGEGVGNTIYF.

Worth noting for this clonotype: This could be a read error, since a much larger clone is one nucleotide away. V gene TRBV2 combines with J gene TRBJ2-7; possibly TRBD2 for D (6 bases). Germline CDR1 and CDR2: SNHLY and FYNNEI. The CDR3 covers 14 residues. CDR3 coding DNA: TGTACCAGCAGTGTCCGGGGGAGCTCCTACGAGCAGTACTTC. It translates to CTSSVRGSSYEQYF.

J is TRBJ1-2 and V is TRBV28, with TRBD1 matching 9 bases. CDR3 length equals 12 residues. The V gene end was trimmed by 11 bases and the J gene end by 8 bases; junction bases not matched to a gene: 9. Germline-derived CDR1 and CDR2 are MDHEN and SYDVKM. The CDR3, as DNA: TGTGCCTCCCGGGACAGGGAATTCGGCTACACCTTC. This translates into CASRDREFGYTF.

This clonotype has a count of ten or more. The chain couples TRBV15 to TRBJ1-2; 9 nucleotides match TRBD1. Germline V gene lookup returns CDR1 LNHNV and CDR2 YYDKDF (reference sequence). The junction had 9 bases not matched to a gene; V was cut back by 6 bases and J by 4 bases. The CDR3 is made up of 15 amino acids. In DNA form, the CDR3 reads TGTGCCACCAGTATAAACAGGGGGCTGGCCTATGGCTACACCTTC. Protein product: CATSINRGLAYGYTF.

This clonotype has ten or more counts. This chain joins TRBV5-1 and TRBJ2-3; a weak D match, TRBD1 (6 bases). Trimming stripped 1 base from V and 0 bases from J, with 9 bases between. There are 15 residues in the CDR3. Germline CDR1 and CDR2: SGHRS and YFSETQ. The CDR3 protein is CASSLRDTSTDTQYF. The CDR3 DNA is TGCGCCAGCAGCTTGCGGGACACAAGCACAGATACGCAGTATTTT.

CDR3 sequence: CASSVSGGSGYTF. The CDR3 coding sequence is TGCGCCAGCAGCGTTTCCGGGGGAAGTGGCTACACCTTC. The gene calls are TRBV5-1 and TRBJ1-2; a weak D match, TRBD1 (5 bases). Trimming took 4 bases from V and 7 from J, leaving 14 bases between them. The CDR3 totals 13 residues. The germline V gene has CDR1 SGHRS and CDR2 YFSETQ.

This chain links TRBV5-1 with TRBJ2-3, with 10 bases identical to TRBD2. Per the germline V gene, CDR1 is SGHRS and CDR2 is YFSETQ. The CDR3 has 15 amino acids. Trimming removed 3 bases from V and 5 bases from J; junction bases left unmatched: 6. CDR3 DNA sequence: TGCGCCAGCAGCTCCGGGACTAGCGAGGGAGATACGCAGTATTTT. As protein: CASSSGTSEGDTQYF.

This clonotype was observed a few times. The chain combines TRBV29-1 with TRBJ2-7, with a possible D match to TRBD1 (6 bases). The CDR3 is made up of 14 amino acids. Germline CDR1 is SQVTM and CDR2 is ANQGSEA. The germline V and J ends were trimmed by 0 bases and 6 bases, with 15 bases remaining between them. CDR3 coding DNA: TGCAGCGTTGAAGACCGGGACAAGGAGTCCGAGCAGTACTTC. Translating gives CSVEDRDKESEQYF.

The genes are TRBV25-1 and TRBJ2-2; no reliable D call. Germline-derived CDR1 and CDR2 are MGHDK and SYGVNS. There are 14 residues in the CDR3. V was clipped by 3 bases and J by 1 base, with 6 bases between them. The CDR3 here is CASSERMNTGELFF. CDR3 coding DNA: TGTGCCAGCAGTGAGAGGATGAACACCGGGGAGCTGTTTTTT. Combining the CDR3 with reference TRBV25-1 and TRBJ2-2 gives the whole variable domain EADIYQTPRYLVIGTGKKITLECSQTMGHDKMYWYQQDPGMELHLIHYSYGVNSTEKGDLSSESTVSRIRTEHFPLTLESARPSHTSQYLCASSERMNTGELFFGEGSRLTVL.

This clonotype was seen a few times. At one end the junction does not follow the germline gene, possibly because of a read error. This chain joins TRBV9 and TRBJ2-1, with a tentative D call TRBD1 (5 bases). CDR3 length equals 14 residues. The germline CDR1 and CDR2 sequences are SGDLS and YYNGEE. The CDR3 protein is CASNTGPSYNKQFF. In DNA form, the CDR3 reads TGTGCCTCCAACACAGGACCCTCCTACAATAAGCAGTTCTTC.

On this clonotype: A much more abundant neighbour one base away suggests this may be a read error. The chain recombines TRBV3-1 with TRBJ2-1; 7 bases match TRBD1. The CDR3 runs 16 residues. V dropped 4 bases and J dropped 4; count of bases not matched to a gene: 10. Germline values: CDR1 LGHDT, CDR2 YNNKEL (reference sequence). The CDR3 here is CASSRPGGQEYNEQFF. In nucleotides, the CDR3 is TGTGCCAGCAGCCGACCTGGAGGACAGGAATACAATGAGCAGTTCTTC.

This clonotype was recorded many times. The V gene is TRBV27, the J gene TRBJ2-1, with D hard to call. The V end lost 3 bases, the J end lost 7 bases, and 7 bases lay between the germline ends. Germline V gives CDR1 MNHEY, CDR2 SMNVEV (reference sequence). CDR3 length: 12 residues. The CDR3 is CASSLGKNEQFF. The DNA for the CDR3 is TGTGCCAGCAGTTTGGGTAAGAATGAGCAGTTCTTC.

The chain recombines TRBV6-6 with TRBJ2-5; no clear D. TRBJ2-7 explains the end of the DNA better; the J call may be wrong. Germline V gene data show CDR1 as MNHNY and CDR2 as SVGAGI (reference sequence). The CDR3 has 14 amino acids. The CDR3 sequence: CASSYSAGVVEQYF. The CDR3 DNA sequence: TGTGCCAGCAGTTACTCGGCTGGGGTGGTCGAGCAGTACTTC.

This clonotype was observed a few times. The chain recombines TRBV10-3 with TRBJ2-5, with 9 positions matching TRBD2. The CDR3 length is 16 residues. The trim removed 0 bases at V and 4 bases at J, leaving 6 bases unmatched. Germline V gives CDR1 ENHRY, CDR2 SYGVKD. The CDR3 region has the DNA TGTGCCATCAGTGAGTCTGCGGGGGGGCCTCGAGAGACCCAGTACTTC. It specifies CAISESAGGPRETQYF.

The chain joins TRBV30 to TRBJ2-7; D is perhaps TRBD2 (6 bases). Germline CDR1 GTSNPN, CDR2 SVGIG (reference sequence). Deletions cut 5 bases from V and 2 bases from J, with 7 bases between. This CDR3 has 11 residues. CDR3 sequence (DNA): TGTGCCTGGGGGACTGCCTACGAGCAGTACTTC. Its protein product is CAWGTAYEQYF.

This clonotype was counted ten times or more. The V gene is TRBV7-2, the J gene TRBJ2-3; 8 bases align to TRBD2. In germline, CDR1 is SGHTA, CDR2 FQGNSA. V shed 4 bases and J 2 bases; nucleotides not matched to a gene: 5. This CDR3 is built from 15 residues. The CDR3 DNA is TGTGCCAGCAGCTGGTTTAGCGGGACCACAGATACGCAGTATTTT. Translated, it gives CASSWFSGTTDTQYF.

This chain uses TRBV20-1 with TRBJ1-6; D gene uncertain. The CDR3 sequence is 12 residues long. Deletions cut 7 bases from V and 10 bases from J, with 14 bases between. Looked up from germline, CDR1 is DFQATT and CDR2 is SNEGSKA (reference sequence). The CDR3 reads CSGATGDSPLHF. The CDR3 coding sequence is TGCAGTGGGGCAACTGGAGACTCACCCCTCCACTTT.